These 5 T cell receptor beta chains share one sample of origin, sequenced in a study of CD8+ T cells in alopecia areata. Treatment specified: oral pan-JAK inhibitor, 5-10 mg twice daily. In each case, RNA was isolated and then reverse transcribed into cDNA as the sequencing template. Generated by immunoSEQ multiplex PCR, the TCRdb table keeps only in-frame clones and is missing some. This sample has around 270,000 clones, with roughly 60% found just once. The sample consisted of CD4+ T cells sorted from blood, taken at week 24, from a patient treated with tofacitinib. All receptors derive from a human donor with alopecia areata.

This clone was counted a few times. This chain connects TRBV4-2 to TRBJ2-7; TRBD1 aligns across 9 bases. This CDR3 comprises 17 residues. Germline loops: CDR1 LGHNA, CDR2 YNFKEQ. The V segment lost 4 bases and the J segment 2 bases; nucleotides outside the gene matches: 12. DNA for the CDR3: TGTGCCAGCAGCCTTTATTCCGGGACAGGGATCGCCTACGAGCAGTACTTC. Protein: CASSLYSGTGIAYEQYF.

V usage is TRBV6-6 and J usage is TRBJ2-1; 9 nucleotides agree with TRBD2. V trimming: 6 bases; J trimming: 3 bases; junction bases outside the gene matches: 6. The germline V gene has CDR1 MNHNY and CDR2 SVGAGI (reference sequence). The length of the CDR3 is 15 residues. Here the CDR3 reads CASRANSGSYNEQFF. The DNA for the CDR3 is TGTGCCAGCAGGGCAAATAGCGGGAGCTACAATGAGCAGTTCTTC.

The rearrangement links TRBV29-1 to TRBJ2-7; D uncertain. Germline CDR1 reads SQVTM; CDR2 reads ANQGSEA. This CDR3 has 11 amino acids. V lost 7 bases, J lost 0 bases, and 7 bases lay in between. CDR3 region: CSATVSYEQYF. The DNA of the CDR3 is TGCAGCGCAACAGTCTCCTACGAGCAGTACTTC.

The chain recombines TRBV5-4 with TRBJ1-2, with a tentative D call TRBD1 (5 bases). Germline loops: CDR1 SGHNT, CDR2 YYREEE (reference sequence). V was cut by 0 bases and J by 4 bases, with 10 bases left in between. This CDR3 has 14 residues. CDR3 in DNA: TGTGCCAGCAGCTTGGCCGGGGACGTCTATGGCTACACCTTC. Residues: CASSLAGDVYGYTF.

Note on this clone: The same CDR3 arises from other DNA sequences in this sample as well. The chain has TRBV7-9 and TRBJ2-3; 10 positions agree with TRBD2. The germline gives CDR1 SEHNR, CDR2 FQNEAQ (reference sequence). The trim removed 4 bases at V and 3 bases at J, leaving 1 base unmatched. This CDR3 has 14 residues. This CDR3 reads CASSSGLATDTQYF. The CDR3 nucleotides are TGTGCCAGCAGCTCGGGACTAGCGACAGATACGCAGTATTTT.